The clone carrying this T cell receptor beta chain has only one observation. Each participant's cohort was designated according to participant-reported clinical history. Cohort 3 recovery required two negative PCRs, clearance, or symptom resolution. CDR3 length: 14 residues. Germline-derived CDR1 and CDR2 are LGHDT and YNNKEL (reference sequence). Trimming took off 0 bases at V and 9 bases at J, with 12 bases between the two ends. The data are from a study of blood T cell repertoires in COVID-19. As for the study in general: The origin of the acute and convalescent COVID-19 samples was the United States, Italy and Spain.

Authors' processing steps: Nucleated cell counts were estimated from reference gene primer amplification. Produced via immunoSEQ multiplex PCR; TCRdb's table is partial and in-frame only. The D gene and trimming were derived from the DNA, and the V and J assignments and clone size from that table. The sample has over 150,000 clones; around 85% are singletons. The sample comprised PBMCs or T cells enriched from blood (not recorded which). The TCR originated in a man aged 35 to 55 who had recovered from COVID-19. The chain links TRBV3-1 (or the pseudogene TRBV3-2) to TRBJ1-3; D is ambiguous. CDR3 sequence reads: CASSQDTRRGTIYF. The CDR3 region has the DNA TGTGCCAGCAGCCAAGATACTAGGCGAGGCACCATATATTTT.